The next 7 T cell receptor beta chains were all read from a single sample in a study of cytomegalovirus exposure and HLA in healthy donors. Produced via immunoSEQ multiplex PCR; TCRdb's table is partial and in-frame only. The repertoire consists of over 150,000 clones, with 95% to 97% occurring once and the leading ten covering approximately 1%. The specimen sequenced was PBMCs. Every receptor here comes from a woman in her late teens or twenties in good health and CMV-seronegative.

V usage is TRBV19 and J usage is TRBJ2-4, with D perhaps TRBD2 (6 bases). CDR1 and CDR2 from the germline V gene are LNHDA and SQIVND (reference sequence). Between the trimmed V and J ends, which lost 3 bases and 7 bases, there was a span of 13 bases. The CDR3 contains 14 residues. The CDR3 spells CASSIGEEGNIQYF. DNA for the CDR3: TGTGCCAGTAGTATTGGCGAGGAGGGTAACATTCAGTACTTC.

This clone has just one count. The chain links TRBV7-2 to TRBJ2-5, with 16 bases lining up with TRBD2. Germline V lookup: CDR1 SGHTA, CDR2 FQGNSA. The V gene end was trimmed by 4 bases and the J gene end by 2 bases; junction bases not matched to a gene: 1. The CDR3 runs to 16 residues. CDR3 coding DNA: TGTGCCAGCAGCTGGGGACTAGCGGGGGGGCAAGAGACCCAGTACTTC. Translation: CASSWGLAGGQETQYF.

This clone has a handful of counts. The CDR3 DNA is TGTGCCAGTAGTATAGATCAGGGGGCTAATGAAAAACTGTTTTTT. Translated: CASSIDQGANEKLFF. This rearrangement joins TRBV19 to TRBJ1-4; 7 bases align to TRBD1. This CDR3 is built from 15 residues. Germline V gives CDR1 LNHDA, CDR2 SQIVND (reference sequence). Germline trimming cut 0 bases from V and 3 bases from J; bases unmatched to any gene: 1. Filled out from reference TRBV19 and TRBJ1-4, the complete variable domain reads DGGITQSPKYLFRKEGQNVTLSCEQNLNHDAMYWYRQDPGQGLRLIYYSQIVNDFQKGDIAEGYSVSREKKESFPLTVTSAQKNPTAFYLCASSIDQGANEKLFFGSGTQLSVL.

The chain has TRBV4-2 and TRBJ2-3; D is unresolved. This CDR3 is built from 14 residues. CDR1 LGHNA and CDR2 YNFKEQ come from the germline V gene. Trimming stripped 3 bases from V and 6 bases from J, with 13 bases between. CDR3 nucleotide sequence: TGTGCCAGCAGCCAGGGCCCCAGTCCGGATACGCAGTATTTT. Its translation is CASSQGPSPDTQYF.

This sequence joins TRBV5-1 and TRBJ2-5; 9 nucleotides match TRBD1. Unmatched junction bases numbered 13, after V lost 5 bases and J lost 2 bases. This CDR3 is built from 17 residues. CDR1 is SGHRS and CDR2 is YFSETQ in the germline V gene. The CDR3, as DNA: TGCGCCAGCAGGGCCGGGACAGGGATAATCCCACAAGAGACCCAGTACTTC. The encoded protein is CASRAGTGIIPQETQYF. The full variable domain, completed using reference TRBV5-1 and TRBJ2-5, is KAGVTQTPRYLIKTRGQQVTLSCSPISGHRSVSWYQQTPGQGLQFLFEYFSETQRNKGNFPGRFSGRQFSNSRSEMNVSTLELGDSALYLCASRAGTGIIPQETQYFGPGTRLLVL.

The chain couples TRBV4-3 to TRBJ2-7; 7 nucleotides line up with TRBD1. Germline V gene data show CDR1 as LGHNA and CDR2 as YSLEER. Unmatched junction bases numbered 9, after V lost 3 bases and J lost 7 bases. This CDR3 is 14 amino acids long. The CDR3 DNA is TGCGCCAGCAGCCACGCAACAGGGGTGGGAGAGCAGTACTTC. Amino acids: CASSHATGVGEQYF.

This chain uses TRBV13 with TRBJ2-5; TRBD2 matches at 8 bases. The CDR3 has 14 amino acids. Trimming at V came to 7 bases and at J to 4 bases, leaving 8 bases not matched to a gene. Germline assignment: CDR1 PRHDT and CDR2 FYEKMQ (reference sequence). As DNA, the CDR3 is TGTGCCAGCAAACGGGCGGGGGGCCGAGAGACCCAGTACTTC. This codes for CASKRAGGRETQYF.